A single sample is the source of the 30 T cell receptor beta chains below, sequenced in a study of shared clonotypes between healthy human individuals. The repertoire was sequenced with immunoSEQ multiplex PCR; TCRdb's copy has only in-frame clones and lacks some. The sample has 640,000 or so clones, about two thirds seen once. Sequenced material: memory CD4+ T cells sorted from blood. Subset here: CD45RA-negative fraction. Every receptor here comes from a woman aged 30 to 39 in good health.

This clone was detected only a few times. The genes are TRBV28 and TRBJ1-1; D is ambiguous. Trimming removed 6 bases from V and 1 base from J, with 12 bases in between. In germline, CDR1 is MDHEN, CDR2 SYDVKM. This CDR3 is 14 amino acids long. CDR3 loop: CASSLRGGNTEAFF. The CDR3 nucleotides are TGTGCCAGCAGCCTGCGGGGAGGGAACACTGAAGCTTTCTTT.

The V call is TRBV5-4, the J call TRBJ2-2, with a possible D match to TRBD1 (5 bases). Trimming shortened V by 2 bases and J by 6 bases, and 11 bases separated the two germline ends. Germline CDR1 SGHNT, CDR2 YYREEE (reference sequence). The CDR3 length is 14 residues. The CDR3: CASSLPGKAGELFF. CDR3 in DNA: TGTGCCAGCAGCTTACCAGGGAAAGCCGGGGAGCTGTTTTTT.

The chain employs TRBV9 and TRBJ2-5; D is uncertain. The J call is doubtful: the DNA matches TRBJ2-7 better. The CDR3 contains 14 residues. Germline-derived CDR1 and CDR2 are SGDLS and YYNGEE. This CDR3 is CASSVHGSSYEQYF. CDR3 nucleotides: TGTGCCAGCAGCGTGCATGGAAGCTCCTACGAGCAGTACTTC.

This sequence joins TRBV19 and TRBJ1-5, with D maybe TRBD1 (5 bases). V was shortened by 9 bases and J by 15 bases, with 21 bases between the two germline ends. Germline V gene sequence: CDR1 LNHDA, CDR2 SQIVND (reference sequence). This CDR3 region has 12 residues. The CDR3 spells CASSPGAGSLHF. The CDR3 DNA sequence: TGTGCCAGCTCTCCCGGGGCAGGTAGCTTGCATTTT.

This chain joins TRBV28 and TRBJ2-2, with 8 bases that match TRBD2. V shed 7 bases, J shed 6 bases, and the junction held 10 bases outside the gene matches. Germline lookup yields CDR1 MDHEN and CDR2 SYDVKM. CDR3 size: 15 residues. CDR3 sequence: CASTAGTRGAGELFF. The CDR3 bases are TGTGCCAGCACCGCCGGGACTAGGGGCGCCGGGGAGCTGTTTTTT. Drawing the rest from reference TRBV28 and TRBJ2-2, the complete variable domain is DVKVTQSSRYLVKRTGEKVFLECVQDMDHENMFWYRQDPGLGLRLIYFSYDVKMKEKGDIPEGYSVSREKKERFSLILESASTNQTSMYLCASTAGTRGAGELFFGEGSRLTVL.

The chain couples TRBV7-9 to TRBJ1-4, with no clear D. V was shortened by 2 bases and J by 3 bases, with 7 bases between the two germline ends. Germline V gene data show CDR1 as SEHNR and CDR2 as FQNEAQ (reference sequence). The CDR3 loop spans 14 amino acids. CDR3 region: CASSLSGANEKLFF. The CDR3 DNA sequence: TGTGCCAGCAGCTTAAGTGGGGCTAATGAAAAACTGTTTTTT.

The genes are TRBV10-1 and TRBJ1-2; D is unclear. V lost 6 bases to trimming and J lost 2 bases, with 10 bases between them. CDR3 length equals 13 residues. The germline V gene has CDR1 WNHNN and CDR2 SYGVQD (reference sequence). The CDR3 loop is CASRAAGNYGYTF. The CDR3 DNA is TGCGCCAGCAGAGCTGCAGGCAACTATGGCTACACCTTC.

The chain links TRBV18 to TRBJ2-2; D remains unclear. The germline V gene encodes CDR1 KGHSH and CDR2 LQKENI. Trimming removed 2 bases at V and 3 bases at J, with 7 bases between. The CDR3 loop spans 14 amino acids. CDR3 sequence (DNA): TGTGCCAGCTCACCAGTACAAGACACCGGGGAGCTGTTTTTT. Its translation is CASSPVQDTGELFF.

This clone was observed a handful of times. The V call is TRBV29-1, the J call TRBJ1-1; D ambiguous. Per germline, CDR1 SQVTM and CDR2 ANQGSEA. CDR3 length: 12 amino acids. V shed 6 bases and J shed 2 bases, with 10 bases lying between them. The CDR3 loop is CSVRVPNTEAFF. CDR3 nucleotide sequence: TGCAGCGTCCGCGTCCCTAACACTGAAGCTTTCTTT.

This clone came up a few times. This chain joins TRBV29-1 and TRBJ2-7, with D possibly being TRBD1 (5 bases). Trimming took off 4 bases at V and 6 bases at J, with 13 bases between the two ends. CDR1 and CDR2 (germline): SQVTM, ANQGSEA. The CDR3 has 12 amino acids. The CDR3 loop is CSVGAGLPEQYF. The CDR3 nucleotides are TGCAGCGTTGGTGCAGGGTTGCCCGAGCAGTACTTC.

The V gene is TRBV6-5, the J gene TRBJ2-3; D assignment may be TRBD1 or TRBD2 (5 bases each). Trimming took off 7 bases at V and 6 bases at J, with 17 bases between the two ends. The CDR3 spans 14 residues. Germline CDR1 MNHEY, CDR2 SVGAGI. CDR3 region: CASNPTGRVDTQYF. In nucleotides, the CDR3 is TGTGCCAGCAATCCGACGGGACGGGTGGATACGCAGTATTTT.

The CDR3 sequence: CAWRTVGAYTEAFF. CDR3 nucleotides: TGTGCCTGGAGGACGGTGGGGGCTTACACTGAAGCTTTCTTT. The J gene is TRBJ1-1, the V gene TRBV30; TRBD1 is a possible D gene (6 bases). V was cut by 3 bases and J by 3 bases, with 14 bases left in between. The germline V gene encodes CDR1 GTSNPN and CDR2 SVGIG (reference sequence). This CDR3 has 14 residues.

V usage is TRBV11-2 and J usage is TRBJ2-4, with 10 bases that match TRBD2. Trimming took 3 bases from V and 5 from J; bases not matched to a gene: 7. Per the germline V gene, CDR1 is SGHAT and CDR2 is FQNNGV. This CDR3 contains 16 residues. The CDR3 protein is CASSFLAGELENIQYF. The CDR3 region has the DNA TGTGCCAGCAGCTTTCTAGCGGGAGAACTAGAAAACATTCAGTACTTC.

The gene calls are TRBV7-8 and TRBJ2-7; 14 nucleotides agree with TRBD2. J lost 5 bases, V lost 5 bases, and 5 bases had no gene match. There are 15 residues in the CDR3. Germline V gene sequence: CDR1 SGHVS, CDR2 FQNEAQ. The CDR3 loop reads CASSRGLAGVDEQYF. DNA of the CDR3: TGTGCCAGCAGCCGGGGACTAGCGGGAGTCGACGAGCAGTACTTC.

Notes on this clone: This may be a read error, as it is one base from a much larger clone. The identical CDR3 is also encoded by other nucleotide sequences in the sample. This chain connects TRBV2 to TRBJ2-2, with 13 nucleotides matching TRBD2. This CDR3 contains 16 residues. With 6 bases clipped from V and 4 bases from J, the junction kept 5 bases outside the gene matches. Germline CDR1 reads SNHLY; CDR2 reads FYNNEI. CDR3 residues: CASRVGLAGATGELFF. CDR3 nucleotides: TGTGCCAGCAGGGTCGGACTAGCGGGAGCCACCGGGGAGCTGTTTTTT.

The table lists this clone with a count of one. V and J are TRBV7-9 and TRBJ1-1; D remains unclear. Trimming left V 5 bases short and J 3 bases short, with 10 bases between. Germline loops: CDR1 SEHNR, CDR2 FQNEAQ (reference sequence). This CDR3 region has 13 residues. CDR3 amino acids: CASSLHADTEAFF. The CDR3 DNA reads as TGTGCCAGCAGCCTTCACGCGGACACTGAAGCTTTCTTT.

This clone has only one observation. The chain is built from TRBV5-5 and TRBJ2-7, with 13 nucleotides matching TRBD2. The CDR3 is made up of 17 amino acids. Germline lookup yields CDR1 SGHKS and CDR2 YYEKEE (reference sequence). V was pared by 0 bases and J by 5 bases, with 8 bases of the junction left unmatched. The CDR3 loop reads CASSLVRTSGSGHEQYF. As DNA, the CDR3 is TGTGCCAGCAGCTTGGTTAGGACTAGCGGGAGCGGGCACGAGCAGTACTTC.

The chain joins TRBV4-1 to TRBJ1-2; D may be TRBD1 (5 bases). This CDR3 is built from 16 residues. CDR1 MGHRA and CDR2 YSYEKL come from the germline V gene. Trimming shortened V by 1 base and J by 3 bases, and 15 bases separated the two germline ends. The CDR3 region has the DNA TGCGCCAGCAGCCAAGGTGTGGGGGGAGGGTACTATGGCTACACCTTC. Its translation is CASSQGVGGGYYGYTF.

The J gene is TRBJ1-2, the V gene TRBV6-6; weak D call: TRBD1 (5 bases). The CDR3 is made up of 14 amino acids. Germline lookup yields CDR1 MNHNY and CDR2 SVGAGI (reference sequence). Trimming stripped 0 bases from V and 3 bases from J, with 8 bases between. The CDR3 nucleotides are TGTGCCAGCAGTTACTCTGGCAGGGACTATGGCTACACCTTC. Protein sequence: CASSYSGRDYGYTF.

This clone was found a few times. J is TRBJ2-5 and V is TRBV7-9; weak D call: TRBD2 (6 bases). Germline V gene data show CDR1 as SEHNR and CDR2 as FQNEAQ (reference sequence). CDR3 length: 14 amino acids. V was shortened by 1 base and J by 8 bases, with 14 bases between the two germline ends. CDR3 in amino acids: CASSLDVQGGTQYF. The CDR3 region has the DNA TGTGCCAGCAGCTTAGACGTGCAGGGAGGAACCCAGTACTTC.

V is TRBV25-1 and J is TRBJ1-2; 8 bases fit TRBD1. The germline V gene has CDR1 MGHDK and CDR2 SYGVNS. V dropped 5 bases and J dropped 0; count of bases not matched to a gene: 5. CDR3 length equals 15 residues. In nucleotides, the CDR3 is TGTGCCAGCAGTTCGACAGGGGAGGCTAACTATGGCTACACCTTC. Translated, it gives CASSSTGEANYGYTF.

V gene TRBV10-3 combines with J gene TRBJ2-1, with D perhaps matching TRBD1 (6 bases). This CDR3 has 14 residues. In germline, CDR1 is ENHRY, CDR2 SYGVKD. V was shortened by 6 bases and J by 8 bases, with 17 bases between the two germline ends. The CDR3 here is CAIRVGGYGDEQFF. The CDR3 nucleotides are TGTGCCATCAGAGTAGGGGGTTACGGCGATGAGCAGTTCTTC.

The DNA of the CDR3 is TGTGCCAGCAGCGTAGGGGCAGGGGCCCTCTCCTACGAGCAGTACTTC. Translating gives CASSVGAGALSYEQYF. This sequence joins TRBV9 and TRBJ2-7; D is perhaps TRBD1 (6 bases). The ends were cut back, 0 bases at V and 0 bases at J, with 13 bases in the middle. Germline loops: CDR1 SGDLS, CDR2 YYNGEE. The CDR3 totals 16 residues.

The chain couples TRBV19 to TRBJ2-6; 7 nucleotides agree with TRBD1. Trimming took 6 bases from V and 4 from J; bases not matched to a gene: 6. Looked up from germline, CDR1 is LNHDA and CDR2 is SQIVND (reference sequence). This CDR3 has 15 amino acids. This CDR3 reads CASSPGGSGANVLTF. DNA for the CDR3: TGTGCCAGTAGCCCAGGGGGTTCGGGGGCCAACGTCCTGACTTTC.

This clone has ten or more counts. The sample carries other DNA sequences with the same CDR3. V gene TRBV4-1 combines with J gene TRBJ1-5, with unresolved D. V was pared by 0 bases and J by 2 bases, with 8 bases between. The CDR3 is 15 amino acids. CDR1 is MGHRA, CDR2 YSYEKL, per germline. This CDR3 is CASSQEGGGNQPQHF. The CDR3 DNA reads TGCGCCAGCAGCCAAGAGGGAGGAGGCAATCAGCCCCAGCATTTT.

V gene TRBV19 combines with J gene TRBJ2-1; 10 nucleotides match TRBD2. This CDR3 has 15 residues. V shed 1 base, J shed 7 bases, and the junction held 4 bases outside the gene matches. Looked up from germline, CDR1 is LNHDA and CDR2 is SQIVND (reference sequence). The CDR3: CASSIASGSWNEQFF. The CDR3 DNA is TGTGCCAGTAGTATAGCTAGCGGGAGCTGGAATGAGCAGTTCTTC.

The V gene is TRBV5-1, the J gene TRBJ2-5, with D perhaps TRBD1 or TRBD2 (5 bases each). Per the germline V gene, CDR1 is SGHRS and CDR2 is YFSETQ. The CDR3 extends over 15 amino acids. Trimming shortened V by 4 bases and J by 4 bases, and 17 bases separated the two germline ends. The CDR3: CASSVGVRARETQYF. CDR3 DNA sequence: TGCGCCAGCAGCGTGGGGGTTCGGGCGAGAGAGACCCAGTACTTC.

This clone was found a few times. V and J are TRBV6-6 and TRBJ2-4; D gene unclear. The V gene lost 7 bases and the J gene lost 4 bases, with 5 bases spanning the gap. CDR1 is MNHNY and CDR2 is SVGAGI in the germline V gene (reference sequence). CDR3 length: 11 amino acids. CDR3 sequence (DNA): TGTGCCAGCACCGGTAAAAACATTCAGTACTTC. Protein sequence: CASTGKNIQYF.

The V gene is TRBV29-1, the J gene TRBJ2-5, with D tentatively TRBD1 (7 bases). Germline V gene data show CDR1 as SQVTM and CDR2 as ANQGSEA. There are 16 residues in the CDR3. The V end lost 2 bases, the J end lost 4 bases, and 20 bases lay between the germline ends. The CDR3 protein is CSVEPNSGTAGETQYF. In nucleotides, the CDR3 is TGCAGCGTTGAACCAAATTCCGGGACAGCGGGAGAGACCCAGTACTTC.

The V gene is TRBV2, the J gene TRBJ2-4; 8 bases map to TRBD1. V shed 6 bases, J shed 0 bases, and the junction held 7 bases outside the gene matches. Germline CDR1 and CDR2: SNHLY and FYNNEI. This CDR3 is 16 amino acids long. CDR3 bases: TGTGCCAGCAGAACAGGGGGTGGGGTAGCCAAAAACATTCAGTACTTC. Amino acids: CASRTGGGVAKNIQYF. Filled out from reference TRBV2 and TRBJ2-4, the complete variable domain reads EPEVTQTPSHQVTQMGQEVILRCVPISNHLYFYWYRQILGQKVEFLVSFYNNEISEKSEIFDDQFSVERPDGSNFTLKIRSTKLEDSAMYFCASRTGGGVAKNIQYFGAGTRLSVL.